These 9 T cell receptor beta chains were all obtained from the same sample, sequenced in a study of cytomegalovirus exposure and HLA in healthy donors. A multiplex PCR was run with 60 Vbeta primers and 13 Jbeta primers. Repertoires were generated with immunoSEQ multiplex PCR, while TCRdb's copy carries only in-frame clones and drops some. Of over 75,000 clones listed, about 80% are singletons. The sequencing sample was made of PBMCs. The receptors originated from a female donor in good health and CMV-seronegative.

The chain has TRBV5-1 and TRBJ1-1; the match to TRBD1 covers 7 bases. The CDR3 runs to 14 residues. Unmatched junction bases numbered 4, after V lost 4 bases and J lost 1 base. Germline values: CDR1 SGHRS, CDR2 YFSETQ. In DNA, the CDR3 is TGCGCCAGCAGCGCCGGGACAGAGAACACTGAAGCTTTCTTT. Translation: CASSAGTENTEAFF.

This sequence joins TRBV7-3 and TRBJ2-3; 8 positions agree with TRBD1. The ends lost 5 bases at V and 4 bases at J; junction bases unmatched: 5. Germline V gene lookup returns CDR1 SGHTA and CDR2 FQGTGA. This CDR3 contains 14 residues. The CDR3, as DNA: TGTGCCAGCAGCCTCGGACAGGGCCCAGATACGCAGTATTTT. Translated: CASSLGQGPDTQYF.

The CDR3 sequence is CASTEIQGRGYTF. The CDR3, as DNA: TGTGCCAGCACCGAGATACAGGGCAGGGGCTACACCTTC. The chain carries TRBV7-2 and TRBJ1-2; TRBD1 is a possible D gene (6 bases). The V gene's germline CDR1 is SGHTA and CDR2 FQGNSA. The V gene lost 7 bases and the J gene lost 8 bases, with 17 bases spanning the gap. This CDR3 has 13 amino acids.

The V and J genes are TRBV6-5 and TRBJ2-7; 10 bases fit TRBD2. CDR1 is MNHEY, CDR2 SVGAGI, per germline. The length of the CDR3 is 14 residues. The V segment lost 6 bases and the J segment 1 base; nucleotides outside the gene matches: 3. The CDR3 region has the DNA TGTGCCAGCAGGAGAGCGGGAGGGTCCTACGAGCAGTACTTC. Encoded protein: CASRRAGGSYEQYF.

The rearrangement links TRBV10-2 to TRBJ2-7, with 8 bases that match TRBD1. CDR1 is WSHSY and CDR2 is SAAADI in the germline V gene. The CDR3 spans 12 residues. The trim removed 6 bases at V and 5 bases at J, leaving 3 bases unmatched. For the CDR3, the DNA is TGCGCCAGCAGCCAGGGGGCGAACGAGCAGTACTTC. Encoded protein: CASSQGANEQYF.

The chain is built from TRBV19 and TRBJ1-3; maybe TRBD1 (6 bases). Trimming took off 5 bases at V and 4 bases at J, with 15 bases between the two ends. The CDR3 is made up of 15 amino acids. CDR1 is LNHDA, CDR2 SQIVND, per germline (reference sequence). CDR3 protein: CASSSAGGSGNTIYF. CDR3 sequence (DNA): TGTGCCAGTAGTTCGGCGGGGGGCTCCGGAAACACCATATATTTT. Combining the CDR3 with reference TRBV19 and TRBJ1-3 gives the whole variable domain DGGITQSPKYLFRKEGQNVTLSCEQNLNHDAMYWYRQDPGQGLRLIYYSQIVNDFQKGDIAEGYSVSREKKESFPLTVTSAQKNPTAFYLCASSSAGGSGNTIYFGEGSWLTVV.

The chain combines TRBV6-1 with TRBJ2-4; D may be TRBD1 (6 bases). The CDR3 is made up of 17 amino acids. Germline V CDR1 and CDR2: MNHNS, SASEGT. Trimming cost V 2 bases and J 1 base, with 15 bases left between them. The CDR3 bases are TGTGCCAGCAGTGAACCTATAGGGGGAATGGCCAAAAACATTCAGTACTTC. Translated: CASSEPIGGMAKNIQYF.

V gene TRBV6-1 combines with J gene TRBJ1-2; D is possibly TRBD1 (5 bases). Germline V gene data show CDR1 as MNHNS and CDR2 as SASEGT. Trimming cost V 2 bases and J 7 bases, with 11 bases left between them. The CDR3 contains 13 residues. CDR3 bases: TGTGCCAGCAGTGAACCTAGGACATTTGGCTACACCTTC. It specifies CASSEPRTFGYTF.

A single count supports this clone. This chain uses TRBV5-6 with TRBJ2-3, with 7 bases lining up with TRBD1. With 0 bases clipped from V and 6 bases from J, the junction kept 7 bases outside the gene matches. The CDR3 is 15 residues long. The germline gives CDR1 SGHDT, CDR2 YYEEEE. CDR3 residues: CASSLGTGAGDTQYF. CDR3 DNA: TGTGCCAGCAGCTTGGGCACAGGGGCAGGGGATACGCAGTATTTT.